Listed here are 21 T cell receptor beta chains from one sample, sequenced in a study of blood T cell repertoires in COVID-19. Produced via immunoSEQ multiplex PCR; TCRdb's table is partial and in-frame only. The sample has about 130,000 clones, approximately 80% seen once. The source material was peripheral blood. The receptors come from a man aged 40-50 years with active or convalescent COVID-19.

The V and J genes are TRBV5-4 and TRBJ2-5; TRBD2 aligns across 12 bases. The trim removed 3 bases at V and 4 bases at J, leaving 7 bases unmatched. Germline V gives CDR1 SGHNT, CDR2 YYREEE (reference sequence). CDR3 length: 16 amino acids. The CDR3 bases are TGTGCCAGCAGCTCGACTAGCGGGGGAGTACTAGAGACCCAGTACTTC. It yields the protein CASSSTSGGVLETQYF. The full variable domain, rest sourced from reference TRBV5-4 and TRBJ2-5, is ETGVTQSPTHLIKTRGQQVTLRCSSQSGHNTVSWYQQALGQGPQFIFQYYREEENGRGNFPPRFSGLQFPNYSSELNVNALELDDSALYLCASSSTSGGVLETQYFGPGTRLLVL.

This clone was found a few times. This chain links TRBV7-9 with TRBJ1-1, with a weak D call TRBD1 (5 bases). The CDR3 is 15 amino acids. The germline V gene encodes CDR1 SEHNR and CDR2 FQNEAQ (reference sequence). Trimming shortened V by 4 bases and J by 0 bases, and 12 bases separated the two germline ends. CDR3 in DNA: TGTGCCAGCAGCTCAACAGGATCAATGAACACTGAAGCTTTCTTT. Translated, it gives CASSSTGSMNTEAFF.

This chain links TRBV10-2 with TRBJ2-3; D is unclear. V was trimmed by 8 bases and J by 0 bases, leaving 6 bases between them. Germline V gene lookup returns CDR1 WSHSY and CDR2 SAAADI. CDR3 length: 12 residues. In DNA form, the CDR3 reads TGCGCCAGCGTTTCTAGCACAGATACGCAGTATTTT. It translates to CASVSSTDTQYF.

This clone was detected once. The chain joins TRBV27 to TRBJ1-2; 7 bases map to TRBD1. Germline loops: CDR1 MNHEY, CDR2 SMNVEV (reference sequence). V shed 3 bases, J shed 7 bases, and the junction held 5 bases outside the gene matches. The CDR3 covers 13 residues. CDR3 loop: CASSFGTASGYTF. CDR3 bases: TGTGCCAGCAGTTTTGGGACAGCTTCTGGCTACACCTTC.

This chain links TRBV11-1 with TRBJ1-1; D possibly corresponds to TRBD1 (5 bases). This CDR3 spans 14 amino acids. CDR1 and CDR2 (germline): SGHAT, FQDESV (reference sequence). V lost 5 bases to trimming and J lost 2 bases, with 12 bases between them. The CDR3, as DNA: TGTGCCAGCAGCAAAGGCAGGGAAAACACTGAAGCTTTCTTT. Its protein is CASSKGRENTEAFF.

This chain connects TRBV5-6 to TRBJ2-7; 13 bases align to TRBD2. The trim removed 3 bases at V and 0 bases at J, leaving 9 bases unmatched. Per germline, CDR1 SGHDT and CDR2 YYEEEE. The CDR3 covers 18 residues. The CDR3 nucleotides are TGTGCCAGCAGCTGGAGACTAGCGGGGGGCACCCACTCCTACGAGCAGTACTTC. Protein sequence: CASSWRLAGGTHSYEQYF.

The chain uses TRBV18 and TRBJ2-7; the D gene is possibly TRBD2 (5 bases). V was pared by 1 base and J by 1 base, with 11 bases between. Germline V gene sequence: CDR1 KGHSH, CDR2 LQKENI. The CDR3 spans 15 residues. For the CDR3, the DNA is TGTGCCAGCTCACCACTGGAGGTCCTTTCCTACGAGCAGTACTTC. This codes for CASSPLEVLSYEQYF.

This clone appeared a few times. This chain connects TRBV10-2 to TRBJ2-1; 11 positions agree with TRBD2. Germline-derived CDR1 and CDR2 are WSHSY and SAAADI. CDR3 length: 13 residues. Unmatched junction bases numbered 4, after V lost 7 bases and J lost 8 bases. CDR3 residues: CASMLAGGDEQFF. CDR3 DNA sequence: TGCGCCAGCATGCTAGCGGGGGGCGATGAGCAGTTCTTC.

J is TRBJ2-7 and V is TRBV5-1; 11 bases fit TRBD1. V shed 2 bases, J shed 0 bases, and the junction held 7 bases outside the gene matches. The germline V gene encodes CDR1 SGHRS and CDR2 YFSETQ. CDR3 length equals 17 residues. DNA of the CDR3: TGCGCCAGCAGCTTACCCCGGGACAGGGGGACCTCCTACGAGCAGTACTTC. Translation gives CASSLPRDRGTSYEQYF.

CDR3 protein: CASSNQGYTGELFF. DNA of the CDR3: TGTGCCAGTAGTAATCAGGGGTACACCGGGGAGCTGTTTTTT. The chain is built from TRBV19 and TRBJ2-2; TRBD1 is a possible D gene (6 bases). Germline values: CDR1 LNHDA, CDR2 SQIVND (reference sequence). Trimming took 4 bases from V and 3 from J, leaving 9 bases between them. The CDR3 extends over 14 amino acids.

This clone was recorded once. The chain couples TRBV5-4 to TRBJ2-3; TRBD1 aligns across 7 bases. With 5 bases clipped from V and 2 bases from J, the junction kept 5 bases outside the gene matches. This CDR3 comprises 14 residues. Germline loops: CDR1 SGHNT, CDR2 YYREEE (reference sequence). CDR3 amino acids: CASRTDRVTDTQYF. CDR3 DNA: TGTGCCAGCAGGACCGACAGGGTCACAGATACGCAGTATTTT.

The chain links TRBV25-1 to TRBJ1-2; D not certain. The CDR3 runs 12 residues. Germline CDR1 MGHDK, CDR2 SYGVNS. Trimming left V 4 bases short and J 8 bases short, with 11 bases between. The CDR3 DNA follows: TGTGCCAGCAGTGGAGTGGAGGGCGGCTACACCTTC. It encodes CASSGVEGGYTF.

This chain links TRBV4-1 with TRBJ1-2; no clear D gene. Germline CDR1 and CDR2: MGHRA and YSYEKL. The V end was cut by 3 bases, the J end by 7 bases, with 18 bases between. CDR3 size: 15 residues. CDR3 loop: CASSHPDRLSAGYTF. The DNA for the CDR3 is TGCGCCAGCAGCCATCCGGACCGACTATCCGCTGGCTACACCTTC.

V usage is TRBV19 and J usage is TRBJ2-7; 11 bases are shared with TRBD1. J lost 2 bases, V lost 5 bases, and 5 bases had no gene match. Germline V gene sequence: CDR1 LNHDA, CDR2 SQIVND (reference sequence). The CDR3 length is 15 residues. The CDR3 here is CASSGRTGGPYEQYF. CDR3 nucleotide sequence: TGTGCCAGTAGTGGCCGGACAGGGGGCCCCTACGAGCAGTACTTC.

The chain recombines TRBV4-1 with TRBJ1-1, with D unresolved. Trimming stripped 0 bases from V and 1 base from J, with 12 bases between. There are 16 residues in the CDR3. CDR1 is MGHRA, CDR2 YSYEKL, per germline. CDR3 DNA sequence: TGCGCCAGCAGCCAAGATATCGGGGTCGGGAACACTGAAGCTTTCTTT. It translates to CASSQDIGVGNTEAFF.

V is TRBV7-8 and J is TRBJ2-2; 8 nucleotides agree with TRBD2. The CDR3 is made up of 18 amino acids. Germline CDR1 reads SGHVS; CDR2 reads FQNEAQ. The V and J ends lost 5 bases and 1 base, in that order; junction bases with no gene match: 12. The CDR3 protein is CASSPPPGGGLNTGELFF. CDR3 nucleotide sequence: TGTGCCAGCAGCCCACCCCCCGGCGGGGGGCTGAACACCGGGGAGCTGTTTTTT.

This chain uses TRBV13 with TRBJ1-2, with TRBD1 as a possible D gene (5 bases). The CDR3 runs 12 residues. The V end lost 1 base, the J end lost 7 bases, and 7 bases lay between the germline ends. Germline lookup yields CDR1 PRHDT and CDR2 FYEKMQ (reference sequence). The CDR3 sequence is CASSLVRVGYTF. CDR3 bases: TGTGCCAGCAGCTTAGTCAGGGTTGGCTACACCTTC.

The chain recombines TRBV5-1 with TRBJ1-6, with 9 nucleotides matching TRBD1. With V trimmed by 4 bases and J by 14 bases, 4 bases remained unmatched. The CDR3 length is 12 residues. Germline V CDR1 and CDR2: SGHRS, YFSETQ. In nucleotides, the CDR3 is TGCGCCAGCAGCGTGGGACAGGGTACCCTCCACTTT. Residues: CASSVGQGTLHF.

This clone has just a few counts. The chain carries TRBV19 and TRBJ1-5; the match to TRBD1 covers 8 bases. This CDR3 is built from 16 residues. Unmatched junction bases numbered 10, after V lost 9 bases and J lost 0 bases. Germline CDR1 and CDR2: LNHDA and SQIVND (reference sequence). In nucleotides, the CDR3 is TGTGCCAGGAGAATAGGGACAGGTTATAGCAATCAGCCCCAGCATTTT. This codes for CARRIGTGYSNQPQHF.

This clone was counted a few times. This chain links TRBV24-1 with TRBJ1-6, with TRBD1 as a possible D gene (6 bases). The germline V gene encodes CDR1 KGHDR and CDR2 SFDVKD. V shed 4 bases and J shed 7 bases, with 10 bases lying between them. The CDR3 sequence is 14 residues long. The CDR3 loop is CATSDRGYNSPLHF. DNA for the CDR3: TGTGCCACCAGTGACAGGGGTTACAATTCACCCCTCCACTTT.

The chain is built from TRBV25-1 and TRBJ1-4; TRBD1 aligns across 8 bases. The CDR3 spans 15 residues. With 4 bases clipped from V and 4 bases from J, the junction kept 5 bases outside the gene matches. The germline gives CDR1 MGHDK, CDR2 SYGVNS. DNA of the CDR3: TGTGCCAGCAGTGCGCGGACAGGGCTTAATGAAAAACTGTTTTTT. Encoded protein: CASSARTGLNEKLFF.